These 20 T cell receptor beta chains were all obtained from the same sample, sequenced in a study of brain T cells in children with intractable seizures. Only cases whose brain tissue showed the highest T cell transcript signatures were sequenced. Method: immunoSEQ multiplex PCR; TCRdb's copy keeps in-frame clones and lacks some. The sample holds 1,500 to 2,500 clones, almost 80% seen once. Material: resected brain tissue, obtained at surgery. The receptors stem from a girl aged 2-9 years with tuberous sclerosis and intractable seizures.

This clone was counted a few times. The V and J genes are TRBV2 and TRBJ1-1; no firm D call. Trimming cost V 4 bases and J 4 bases, with 16 bases left between them. The CDR3 length is 15 residues. The germline CDR1 and CDR2 sequences are SNHLY and FYNNEI. As DNA, the CDR3 is TGTGCCAGCAGTGGGGTCTCGGTAGGAGCCACTGAAGCTTTCTTT. Its translation is CASSGVSVGATEAFF.

The CDR3 DNA reads as TGTGCCAGCAGCTTAGAACAGGGAGTTAGAACAGATACGCAGTATTTT. The encoded protein is CASSLEQGVRTDTQYF. The rearrangement uses TRBV7-8 and TRBJ2-3, with D perhaps matching TRBD1 (6 bases). Germline CDR1 reads SGHVS; CDR2 reads FQNEAQ. The CDR3 runs to 16 residues. V lost 1 base and J lost 3, with 14 bases in between.

V gene TRBV28 combines with J gene TRBJ2-7; D could derive from TRBD1 or TRBD2 (6 bases each). The CDR3 runs 13 residues. In germline, CDR1 is MDHEN, CDR2 SYDVKM. The V end was cut by 7 bases, the J end by 3 bases, with 13 bases between. The CDR3 nucleotides are TGTGCCAGCACGGGGGCCCTGATCTACGAGCAGTACTTC. This gives the protein CASTGALIYEQYF.

DNA of the CDR3: TGTGCCTGGAGTGTCGGGGTCTCTGGGGCCAACGTCCTGACTTTC. It specifies CAWSVGVSGANVLTF. The V and J genes are TRBV30 and TRBJ2-6, with D possibly TRBD2 on 5 matching bases. The CDR3 loop spans 15 amino acids. Germline V gene sequence: CDR1 GTSNPN, CDR2 SVGIG (reference sequence). The germline V and J ends were trimmed by 0 bases and 0 bases, with 6 bases remaining between them.

V gene TRBV7-3 combines with J gene TRBJ2-1; D gene unclear. The CDR3 length is 12 residues. V gave up 3 bases and J gave up 3 bases, with 3 bases separating them. Germline V lookup: CDR1 SGHTA, CDR2 FQGTGA. CDR3 sequence: CASSFGYNEQFF. CDR3 in DNA: TGTGCCAGCAGCTTTGGCTACAATGAGCAGTTCTTC.

The J gene is TRBJ2-1, the V gene TRBV5-6; D is unclear. The CDR3 covers 15 residues. V lost 0 bases to trimming and J lost 0 bases, with 7 bases between them. In germline, CDR1 is SGHDT, CDR2 YYEEEE. The CDR3 sequence: CASSLALISYNEQFF. DNA for the CDR3: TGTGCCAGCAGCTTGGCACTAATCTCCTACAATGAGCAGTTCTTC. The full variable domain, completed using reference TRBV5-6 and TRBJ2-1, is DAGVTQSPTHLIKTRGQQVTLRCSPKSGHDTVSWYQQALGQGPQFIFQYYEEEERQRGNFPDRFSGHQFPNYSSELNVNALLLGDSALYLCASSLALISYNEQFFGPGTRLTVL.

This chain's CDR3 is CATSDPTVTMRQFF. CDR3 bases: TGTGCCACCAGTGATCCCACAGTTACAATGAGGCAGTTCTTC. The V and J genes are TRBV24-1 and TRBJ2-1; no definite D call. V was pared by 3 bases and J by 12 bases, with 17 bases between. Germline values: CDR1 KGHDR, CDR2 SFDVKD. The CDR3 is made up of 14 amino acids.

The gene calls are TRBV7-3 and TRBJ1-5, with 8 bases fitting TRBD1. CDR3 length equals 12 residues. Trimming cost V 11 bases and J 7 bases; bases outside gene matches: 7. Germline CDR1 is SGHTA and CDR2 is FQGTGA. CDR3 sequence: CAGQGGGQPQHF. DNA for the CDR3: TGTGCCGGACAGGGTGGGGGGCAGCCCCAGCATTTT.

The chain links TRBV24-1 to TRBJ1-2; D unclear. The CDR3 runs to 11 residues. Germline V gene sequence: CDR1 KGHDR, CDR2 SFDVKD. V was clipped by 1 base and J by 8 bases, with 4 bases between them. CDR3 sequence: CATSDLWGYTF. The CDR3 coding sequence is TGTGCCACCAGTGATTTATGGGGCTACACCTTC.

The chain has TRBV4-3 and TRBJ2-1; D is possibly TRBD2 (6 bases). The V gene lost 0 bases and the J gene lost 1 base, with 10 bases spanning the gap. CDR1 and CDR2 (germline): LGHNA, YSLEER. The CDR3 extends over 16 amino acids. The CDR3 is CASSQDGRGSYNEQFF. CDR3 DNA sequence: TGCGCCAGCAGCCAAGATGGACGGGGGTCCTACAATGAGCAGTTCTTC.

The V and J genes are TRBV4-3 and TRBJ1-2, with D tentatively TRBD1 (5 bases). V gave up 0 bases and J gave up 5 bases, with 13 bases separating them. The CDR3 is made up of 15 amino acids. From germline, CDR1 is LGHNA and CDR2 YSLEER. This chain's CDR3 is CASSQDTRQIYGYTF. CDR3 coding DNA: TGCGCCAGCAGCCAAGACACCCGACAGATTTATGGCTACACCTTC.

The genes are TRBV15 and TRBJ2-7; no reliable D call. Germline assignment: CDR1 LNHNV and CDR2 YYDKDF (reference sequence). The length of the CDR3 is 13 residues. V was clipped by 0 bases and J by 5 bases, with 8 bases between them. The CDR3: CATSRDSRDEQYF. CDR3 nucleotides: TGTGCCACCAGCAGAGATTCCAGAGACGAGCAGTACTTC. Full variable domain (rest looked up from reference TRBV15 and TRBJ2-7): DAMVIQNPRYQVTQFGKPVTLSCSQTLNHNVMYWYQQKSSQAPKLLFHYYDKDFNNEADTPDNFQSRRPNTSFCFLDIRSPGLGDTAMYLCATSRDSRDEQYFGPGTRLTVT.

The CDR3 is CASGYGYTF. CDR3 sequence (DNA): TGTGCCTCAGGATATGGCTACACCTTC. This chain links TRBV19 with TRBJ1-2; D is unresolved. V was clipped by 11 bases and J by 5 bases, with 6 bases between them. Germline loops: CDR1 LNHDA, CDR2 SQIVND (reference sequence). CDR3 size: 9 residues.

This chain connects TRBV5-1 to TRBJ2-1; TRBD2 matches at 13 bases. This CDR3 has 15 residues. Germline CDR1 and CDR2: SGHRS and YFSETQ. Trimming took 8 bases from V and 6 from J; bases not matched to a gene: 8. CDR3 sequence (DNA): TGCGCCAGTGGACTAGCGGGGGCCCAGCTCAATGAGCAGTTCTTC. Its protein is CASGLAGAQLNEQFF.

The rearrangement joins TRBV9 to TRBJ2-7; 7 bases map to TRBD1. Germline V gene lookup returns CDR1 SGDLS and CDR2 YYNGEE. Trimming cost V 3 bases and J 5 bases; bases outside gene matches: 11. The CDR3 contains 15 residues. The CDR3 protein is CASSGTGELVHEQYF. The CDR3 coding sequence is TGTGCCAGCAGCGGGACAGGAGAACTCGTCCACGAGCAGTACTTC.

V usage is TRBV18 and J usage is TRBJ2-5; TRBD1 or TRBD2 may be the D gene (5 bases each). V shed 3 bases and J shed 5 bases, with 10 bases lying between them. This CDR3 has 13 residues. Germline-derived CDR1 and CDR2 are KGHSH and LQKENI. The CDR3 reads CASSPGTGETQYF. The CDR3 DNA reads as TGTGCCAGCTCACCCGGGACGGGGGAGACCCAGTACTTC.

This sequence joins TRBV6-5 and TRBJ1-6; 8 bases line up with TRBD1. The length of the CDR3 is 13 residues. Per the germline V gene, CDR1 is MNHEY and CDR2 is SVGAGI. The ends lost 2 bases at V and 10 bases at J; junction bases unmatched: 1. The CDR3 here is CASSYDRGSPLHF. CDR3 sequence (DNA): TGTGCCAGCAGTTACGACAGGGGCTCACCCCTCCACTTT.

This clone was counted once. This chain joins TRBV6-1 and TRBJ1-5, with D hard to call. The V end lost 3 bases, the J end lost 6 bases, and 12 bases lay between the germline ends. Germline loops: CDR1 MNHNS, CDR2 SASEGT. The CDR3 extends over 14 amino acids. CDR3 in amino acids: CASSDEGQVQPQHF. CDR3 in DNA: TGTGCCAGCAGTGATGAGGGTCAGGTTCAGCCCCAGCATTTT.

This clone was observed a handful of times. V usage is TRBV30 and J usage is TRBJ1-5; D perhaps matches TRBD1 (5 bases). This CDR3 region has 13 residues. Looked up from germline, CDR1 is GTSNPN and CDR2 is SVGIG (reference sequence). V was cut by 2 bases and J by 6 bases, with 11 bases left in between. The CDR3 spells CAWSRDPAQPQHF. CDR3 DNA: TGTGCCTGGAGTCGGGACCCGGCTCAGCCCCAGCATTTT. The full variable domain, its missing parts supplied by reference TRBV30 and TRBJ1-5, is SQTIHQWPATLVQPVGSPLSLECTVEGTSNPNLYWYRQAAGRGLQLLFYSVGIGQISSEVPQNLSASRPQDRQFILSSKKLLLSDSGFYLCAWSRDPAQPQHFGDGTRLSIL.

This chain joins TRBV6-4 and TRBJ2-1; 14 bases are a match to TRBD2. V shed 5 bases, J shed 8 bases, and the junction held 5 bases outside the gene matches. Germline lookup yields CDR1 MRHNA and CDR2 SNTAGT. The CDR3 contains 15 residues. This CDR3 is CASSPGTSGGDEQFF. In DNA, the CDR3 is TGTGCCAGCAGTCCCGGGACTAGCGGGGGCGATGAGCAGTTCTTC.